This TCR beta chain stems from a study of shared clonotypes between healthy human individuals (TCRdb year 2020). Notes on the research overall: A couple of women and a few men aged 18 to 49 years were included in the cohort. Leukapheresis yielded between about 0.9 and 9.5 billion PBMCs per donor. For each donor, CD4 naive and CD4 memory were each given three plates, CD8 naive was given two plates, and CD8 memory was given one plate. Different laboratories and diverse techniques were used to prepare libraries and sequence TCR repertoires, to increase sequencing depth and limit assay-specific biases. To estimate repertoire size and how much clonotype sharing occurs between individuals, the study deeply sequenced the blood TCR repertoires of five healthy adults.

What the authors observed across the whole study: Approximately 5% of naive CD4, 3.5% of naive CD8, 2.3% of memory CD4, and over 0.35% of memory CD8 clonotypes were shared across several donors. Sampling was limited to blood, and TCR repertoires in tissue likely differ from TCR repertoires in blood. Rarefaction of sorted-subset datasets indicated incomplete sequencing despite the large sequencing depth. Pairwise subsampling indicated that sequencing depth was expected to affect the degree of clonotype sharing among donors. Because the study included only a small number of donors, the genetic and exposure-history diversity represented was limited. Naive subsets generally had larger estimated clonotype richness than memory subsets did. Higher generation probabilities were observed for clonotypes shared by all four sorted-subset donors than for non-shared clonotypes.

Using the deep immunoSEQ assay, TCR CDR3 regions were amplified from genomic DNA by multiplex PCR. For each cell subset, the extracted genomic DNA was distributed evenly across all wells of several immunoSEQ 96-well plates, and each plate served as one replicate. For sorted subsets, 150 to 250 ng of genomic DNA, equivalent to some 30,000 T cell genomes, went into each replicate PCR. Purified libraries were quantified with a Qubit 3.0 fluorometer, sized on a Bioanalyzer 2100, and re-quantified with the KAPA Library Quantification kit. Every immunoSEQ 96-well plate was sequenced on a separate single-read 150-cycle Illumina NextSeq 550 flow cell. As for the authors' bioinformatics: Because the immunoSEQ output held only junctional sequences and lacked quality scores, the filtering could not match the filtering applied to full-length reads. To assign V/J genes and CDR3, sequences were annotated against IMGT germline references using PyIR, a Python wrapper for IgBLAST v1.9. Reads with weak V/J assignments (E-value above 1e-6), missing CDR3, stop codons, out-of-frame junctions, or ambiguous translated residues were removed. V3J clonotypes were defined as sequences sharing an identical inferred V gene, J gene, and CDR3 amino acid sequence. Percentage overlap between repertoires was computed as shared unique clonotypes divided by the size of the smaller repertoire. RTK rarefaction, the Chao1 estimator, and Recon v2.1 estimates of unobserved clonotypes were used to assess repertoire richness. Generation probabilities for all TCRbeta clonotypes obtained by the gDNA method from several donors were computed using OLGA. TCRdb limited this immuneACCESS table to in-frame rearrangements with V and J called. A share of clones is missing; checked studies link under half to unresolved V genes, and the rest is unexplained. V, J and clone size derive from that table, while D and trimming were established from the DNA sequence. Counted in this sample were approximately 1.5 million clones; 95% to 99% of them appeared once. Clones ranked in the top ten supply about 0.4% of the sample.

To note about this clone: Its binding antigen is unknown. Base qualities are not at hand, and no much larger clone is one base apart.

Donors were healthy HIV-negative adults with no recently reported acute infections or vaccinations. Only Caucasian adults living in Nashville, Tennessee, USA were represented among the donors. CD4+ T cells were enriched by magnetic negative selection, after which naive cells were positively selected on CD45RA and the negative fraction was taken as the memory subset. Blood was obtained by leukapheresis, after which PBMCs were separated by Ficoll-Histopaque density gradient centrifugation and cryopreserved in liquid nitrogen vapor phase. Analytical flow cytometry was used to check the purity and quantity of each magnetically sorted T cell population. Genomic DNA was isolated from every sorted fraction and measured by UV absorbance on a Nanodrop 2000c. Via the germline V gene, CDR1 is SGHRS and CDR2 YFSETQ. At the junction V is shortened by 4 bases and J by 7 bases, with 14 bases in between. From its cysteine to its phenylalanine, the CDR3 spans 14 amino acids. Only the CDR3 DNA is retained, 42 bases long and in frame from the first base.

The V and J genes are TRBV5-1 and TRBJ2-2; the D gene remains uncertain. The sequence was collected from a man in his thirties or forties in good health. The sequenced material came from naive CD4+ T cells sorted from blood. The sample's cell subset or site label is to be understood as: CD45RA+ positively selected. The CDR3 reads CASSVAPPGGELFF. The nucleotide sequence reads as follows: TGCGCCAGCAGCGTGGCCCCACCCGGCGGGGAGCTGTTTTTT.